This TCR beta chain was captured in a study of Ad26.COV2.S vaccination and SARS-CoV-2 variants. The germline V gene encodes CDR1 SEHNR and CDR2 FQNEAQ (reference sequence). J lost 0 bases, V lost 3 bases, and 5 bases had no gene match. The CDR3 is 15 residues long. Study-level results: Recipients given vaccine exceeded placebo recipients in spike-specific TCR breadth.

TCRdb's copy holds only in-frame clones and misses some; the assay was immunoSEQ multiplex PCR. The sample yields about 350,000 clones, roughly 81% seen once. Indicated treatment: around 19 received Ad26.COV2.S at low or high dose, single or two shots; 5 received placebo; per-sample allocation not given. Vaccine and placebo recipients were sampled on day 63 after the first injection. A Boston donor was an adult aged 18-55 years. Details on this clone: Its antigen is still unknown.

The sequence was collected from a person aged 18-60 years who received the Ad26.COV2.S COVID-19 vaccine or a placebo. The sample consisted of peripheral blood, taken in a trial of Ad26.COV2.S vaccine versus placebo. This chain links TRBV7-9 with TRBJ2-7; 7 nucleotides align to TRBD1. CDR3: CASSFRDSLSYEQYF. The CDR3 DNA reads as TGTGCCAGCAGCTTCCGGGACAGCCTCTCCTACGAGCAGTACTTC.